This entry lists 22 T cell receptor beta chains sequenced from one sample in a study of shared clonotypes between healthy human individuals. Assay used: immunoSEQ multiplex PCR; TCRdb lists only in-frame clones, some missing. The sample lists 1,400,000 or so clones, approximately 98.5% occurring once. Sequenced: naive CD4+ T cells sorted from blood. Specified subset: CD45RA+ positively selected. The receptor set was obtained from a man aged 25 to 45 in good health.

With regard to this clone: This same CDR3 is encoded by further DNA sequences in the sample. J is TRBJ2-6 and V is TRBV14; D is undetermined. The germline V and J ends were trimmed by 5 bases and 0 bases, with 2 bases remaining between them. The length of the CDR3 is 13 residues. CDR1 and CDR2 (germline): SGHDN, FVKESK. The CDR3 loop reads CASSISGANVLTF. The CDR3 coding sequence is TGTGCCAGCAGCATCTCTGGGGCCAACGTCCTGACTTTC.

The chain couples TRBV28 to TRBJ2-7; D unclear. Germline assignment: CDR1 MDHEN and CDR2 SYDVKM. The CDR3 contains 11 residues. The ends were cut back, 8 bases at V and 4 bases at J, with 9 bases in the middle. As DNA, the CDR3 is TGTGCCAGCGCCGAGAGGTACGAGCAGTACTTC. Translated: CASAERYEQYF. The variable domain in full, with the rest retrieved from reference TRBV28 and TRBJ2-7, is DVKVTQSSRYLVKRTGEKVFLECVQDMDHENMFWYRQDPGLGLRLIYFSYDVKMKEKGDIPEGYSVSREKKERFSLILESASTNQTSMYLCASAERYEQYFGPGTRLTVT.

The chain combines TRBV14 with TRBJ2-7; D might be TRBD1 (6 bases). Germline assignment: CDR1 SGHDN and CDR2 FVKESK. V lost 4 bases and J lost 5, with 21 bases in between. The CDR3 sequence is 16 residues long. For the CDR3, the DNA is TGTGCCAGCAGCCCGACCGGCAGGGGAATTGCTCACGAGCAGTACTTC. Its translation: CASSPTGRGIAHEQYF.

The chain recombines TRBV6-5 with TRBJ2-2; a weak D match, TRBD2 (6 bases). The ends were cut back, 7 bases at V and 6 bases at J, with 9 bases in the middle. The germline gives CDR1 MNHEY, CDR2 SVGAGI. This CDR3 is built from 12 residues. CDR3 sequence: CASNTGAGELFF. The CDR3 DNA sequence: TGTGCCAGCAACACGGGGGCCGGGGAGCTGTTTTTT.

The V gene is TRBV7-8, the J gene TRBJ2-1; possibly TRBD2 for D (5 bases). The CDR3 loop spans 15 amino acids. Germline lookup yields CDR1 SGHVS and CDR2 FQNEAQ. V lost 7 bases to trimming and J lost 2 bases, with 15 bases between them. The CDR3 nucleotides are TGTGCCAGCAACCCCGGACTGGCGACCTACAATGAGCAGTTCTTC. This encodes CASNPGLATYNEQFF.

This sequence joins TRBV2 and TRBJ2-5, with D possibly being TRBD1 or TRBD2 (7 bases each). Germline lookup yields CDR1 SNHLY and CDR2 FYNNEI. The V gene lost 8 bases and the J gene lost 2 bases, with 15 bases spanning the gap. The CDR3 consists of 14 residues. This CDR3 reads CASGRRGGQETQYF. The CDR3 DNA follows: TGTGCCAGCGGCCGCAGGGGGGGTCAAGAGACCCAGTACTTC.

As regards this clone: This specimen includes other DNA sequences encoding the same CDR3. The chain uses TRBV11-3 and TRBJ2-6; D is unclear. Germline assignment: CDR1 SGHNT and CDR2 YENEEA. The CDR3 has 13 residues. V was shortened by 1 base and J by 3 bases, with 1 base between the two germline ends. The CDR3 protein is CASSLGGANVLTF. DNA for the CDR3: TGTGCCAGCAGCTTAGGTGGGGCCAACGTCCTGACTTTC.

The table lists this clone with a count of one. This CDR3 is also generated by other DNA sequences in the sample. This rearrangement joins TRBV28 to TRBJ2-6; 7 bases line up with TRBD1. This CDR3 comprises 14 residues. The ends lost 11 bases at V and 0 bases at J; junction bases unmatched: 4. CDR1 MDHEN and CDR2 SYDVKM come from the germline V gene. This CDR3 is CAVNRGSGANVLTF. The CDR3, as DNA: TGTGCCGTTAACAGGGGCTCTGGGGCCAACGTCCTGACTTTC.

This chain connects TRBV27 to TRBJ2-1, with D unresolved. Germline loops: CDR1 MNHEY, CDR2 SMNVEV (reference sequence). This CDR3 is 17 amino acids long. V lost 6 bases and J lost 3, with 21 bases in between. CDR3 protein: CASSLLAQYGDYNEQFF. CDR3 bases: TGTGCCAGCAGCCTCCTCGCTCAGTATGGGGACTACAATGAGCAGTTCTTC.

This CDR3 reads CASSLEVLNEQFF. The CDR3 DNA reads as TGCGCCAGCAGCTTGGAAGTCCTCAATGAGCAGTTCTTC. The V call is TRBV5-1, the J call TRBJ2-1; D call uncertain. The CDR3 totals 13 residues. Trimming removed 0 bases from V and 6 bases from J, with 7 bases in between. From germline, CDR1 is SGHRS and CDR2 YFSETQ.

The chain employs TRBV28 and TRBJ2-7; no definite D call. V lost 3 bases and J lost 2, with 8 bases in between. The CDR3 has 13 residues. Germline loops: CDR1 MDHEN, CDR2 SYDVKM. The CDR3 sequence: CASSFQAPYEQYF. The CDR3, as DNA: TGTGCCAGCAGTTTCCAGGCCCCCTACGAGCAGTACTTC.

This rearrangement joins TRBV11-3 to TRBJ2-2; D may be TRBD2 (6 bases). The CDR3 has 14 amino acids. Germline V gene data show CDR1 as SGHNT and CDR2 as YENEEA. The V end lost 5 bases, the J end lost 2 bases, and 9 bases lay between the germline ends. The CDR3 nucleotides read TGTGCCAGCAGCATCGGGACTAACACCGGGGAGCTGTTTTTT. Protein: CASSIGTNTGELFF.

The V and J genes are TRBV6-5 and TRBJ2-7, with D tentatively TRBD1 (7 bases). CDR1 is MNHEY, CDR2 SVGAGI, per germline. V dropped 8 bases and J dropped 3 bases, with 20 bases sitting between them. This CDR3 is built from 15 residues. The CDR3 here is CASVRSRQGGYEQYF. CDR3 DNA sequence: TGTGCCAGCGTCCGCAGCCGACAGGGAGGCTACGAGCAGTACTTC.

This rearrangement joins TRBV7-9 to TRBJ2-5; maybe TRBD2 (5 bases). Germline CDR1 is SEHNR and CDR2 is FQNEAQ (reference sequence). The CDR3 consists of 15 residues. V lost 1 base and J 4 bases, leaving 13 bases between the germline ends. CDR3 amino acids: CASSLGRREGETQYF. The CDR3 coding sequence is TGTGCCAGCAGCTTAGGGCGCCGGGAAGGAGAGACCCAGTACTTC. Supplemented by reference TRBV7-9 and TRBJ2-5, the full variable domain reads DTGVSQNPRHKITKRGQNVTFRCDPISEHNRLYWYRQTLGQGPEFLTYFQNEAQLEKSRLLSDRFSAERPKGSFSTLEIQRTEQGDSAMYLCASSLGRREGETQYFGPGTRLLVL.

This chain links TRBV28 with TRBJ1-2, with no clear D. Trimming took 5 bases from V and 3 from J, leaving 19 bases between them. The length of the CDR3 is 16 residues. Germline CDR1 and CDR2: MDHEN and SYDVKM. CDR3 amino acids: CASSAFSGGEYYGYTF. CDR3 bases: TGTGCCAGCAGTGCTTTCTCGGGTGGAGAGTACTATGGCTACACCTTC.

V and J are TRBV9 and TRBJ1-2; D is unresolved. CDR3 length equals 15 residues. V was clipped by 2 bases and J by 4 bases, with 15 bases between them. Per the germline V gene, CDR1 is SGDLS and CDR2 is YYNGEE. The CDR3 DNA follows: TGTGCCAGCAGCGTCACGAAAGGGATAGCCTATGGCTACACCTTC. Translation: CASSVTKGIAYGYTF.

This chain joins TRBV10-1 and TRBJ1-2; D remains unclear. CDR1 is WNHNN, CDR2 SYGVQD, per germline (reference sequence). Trimming left V 11 bases short and J 3 bases short, with 13 bases between. This CDR3 has 12 amino acids. The CDR3 is CAGPGPDYGYTF. For the CDR3, the DNA is TGCGCCGGCCCTGGGCCAGACTATGGCTACACCTTC.

The chain is built from TRBV19 and TRBJ2-5; a weak D match, TRBD2 (5 bases). This CDR3 has 14 residues. Germline V lookup: CDR1 LNHDA, CDR2 SQIVND (reference sequence). Trimming shortened V by 9 bases and J by 2 bases, and 16 bases separated the two germline ends. As DNA, the CDR3 is TGTGCCAGCCGACTTAGAGGGAAACAAGAGACCCAGTACTTC. This codes for CASRLRGKQETQYF. The entire variable domain, with the rest obtained from reference TRBV19 and TRBJ2-5, is as follows: DGGITQSPKYLFRKEGQNVTLSCEQNLNHDAMYWYRQDPGQGLRLIYYSQIVNDFQKGDIAEGYSVSREKKESFPLTVTSAQKNPTAFYLCASRLRGKQETQYFGPGTRLLVL.

The chain carries TRBV7-6 and TRBJ2-1; 7 positions agree with TRBD1. The V segment lost 0 bases and the J segment 5 bases; nucleotides outside the gene matches: 4. Per germline, CDR1 SGHVS and CDR2 FNYEAQ. This CDR3 is 15 amino acids long. Here the CDR3 reads CASSLASGGHNEQFF. CDR3 nucleotides: TGTGCCAGCAGCTTAGCGTCAGGGGGTCACAATGAGCAGTTCTTC.

This sequence joins TRBV5-1 and TRBJ2-2; possibly TRBD2 for D (6 bases). The CDR3 extends over 18 amino acids. Trimming removed 3 bases at V and 4 bases at J, with 22 bases between. Per the germline V gene, CDR1 is SGHRS and CDR2 is YFSETQ. The CDR3 spells CASSSIRREVGSTGELFF. The CDR3 DNA is TGCGCCAGCAGCTCAATCCGGCGAGAGGTCGGGAGCACCGGGGAGCTGTTTTTT.

Comment on this clone: Other DNA variants within this sample encode the same CDR3. The chain combines TRBV5-1 with TRBJ1-4; 9 nucleotides match TRBD1. Trimming removed 4 bases from V and 5 bases from J; junction bases left unmatched: 3. The CDR3 length is 14 residues. CDR1 and CDR2 (germline): SGHRS, YFSETQ. CDR3 nucleotides: TGCGCCAGCAGCCCCGGGACAGGGAATGAAAAACTGTTTTTT. This translates into CASSPGTGNEKLFF.

The V gene is TRBV7-6, the J gene TRBJ2-1, with 7 bases fitting TRBD1. Germline assignment: CDR1 SGHVS and CDR2 FNYEAQ. The CDR3 has 16 amino acids. V was clipped by 0 bases and J by 2 bases; unmatched bases: 4. The CDR3 sequence is CASSLAYRGTYNEQFF. CDR3 nucleotides: TGTGCCAGCAGCTTAGCCTACAGGGGAACCTACAATGAGCAGTTCTTC.